Listed below are T cell receptor beta chains from one sample, sequenced in a study of blood T cell repertoires in COVID-19. Only in-frame clones appear in the TCRdb table, and some are missing; sequencing was by immunoSEQ multiplex PCR. The profile shows about 220,000 clones, about 80% of them singletons. Sequenced sample: peripheral blood. These receptors were obtained from a woman younger than 45 who had recovered from COVID-19. CDR3s include the opening cysteine and the closing phenylalanine or tryptophan. The order of the fields is D gene, J gene, V gene, clone size, CDR3 DNA, CDR3 protein. A D gene is named only where the DNA matches it firmly. Size is stated for part of the rows, as once, few or many counts, or as a class when the clone is expanded.

>TRBD1|TRBJ2-7|TRBV5-6|NA
TGTGCCAGCAGCTCCCGGGACAGGGTCCACGAGCAGTACTTC
CASSSRDRVHEQYF
>TRBD2|TRBJ2-1|TRBV7-9|NA
TGTGCCAGCAGCTTATTTTTGACTAGCGGGATAGGGAATGAGCAGTTCTTC
CASSLFLTSGIGNEQFF
>NA|TRBJ1-2|TRBV13|NA
TGTGCCAGCAGCCTCGGGGGGGGCGCCTATGGCTACACCTTC
CASSLGGGAYGYTF
>TRBD2|TRBJ2-3|TRBV4-2|few
TGTGCCAGCAGCCAAGATTCTAGCGGGTTCGCAGATACGCAGTATTTT
CASSQDSSGFADTQYF
>TRBD1|TRBJ1-3|TRBV28|NA
TGTGCCAGCAGTTTCCACAGGGGGATCTCTGGAAACACCATATATTTT
CASSFHRGISGNTIYF
>NA|TRBJ1-1|TRBV9|NA
TGTGCCAGCAGCGTAGGGGGCCACCAGGGGCATGAAGCTTTCTTT
CASSVGGHQGHEAFF
>NA|TRBJ1-1|TRBV28|NA
TGTGCCAGCAGTGAAACCCCTAGTTTGGCTTTCTTT
CASSETPSLAFF
>TRBD2|TRBJ2-7|TRBV7-3|NA
TGTGCCAGCAGCTTAATTCCGGGAGGTTACCACGAGCAGTACTTC
CASSLIPGGYHEQYF
>TRBD1|TRBJ1-2|TRBV6-5|NA
TGTGCCAGCAAGACAGGGGGTCCCTATGGCTACACCTTC
CASKTGGPYGYTF
>NA|TRBJ1-2|TRBV5-6|NA
TGTGCCAGCAGCTTTCTGGCCGAGAGGGGCTACACCTTC
CASSFLAERGYTF
>NA|TRBJ1-2|TRBV27|many
TGTGCCAGCAGTTTAAGGCAGGGACTTGCTAACTATGGCTACACCTTC
CASSLRQGLANYGYTF
>NA|TRBJ2-1|TRBV6-5|NA
TGTGCCAGCAGCCGGACCAGGGGACCCTACAATGAGCAGTTCTTC
CASSRTRGPYNEQFF
>NA|TRBJ1-2|TRBV12-3/TRBV12-4|NA
TGTGCCAGCAGCCCCGACACCCTCTATGGCTACACCTTC
CASSPDTLYGYTF
>NA|TRBJ1-1|TRBV12-2|NA
TGTGCAGGCTCAGGGGGCGTAATCGGTGGTAGGACTGAAGCTTTCTTT
CAGSGGVIGGRTEAFF
>NA|TRBJ2-1|TRBV7-9|medium-sized
TGTGCCAGCAGCTTTAGCAATGAGCAGTTCTTC
CASSFSNEQFF
>TRBD2|TRBJ2-7|TRBV10-3|few
TGTGCCATCAGTGGGGGGACTACCTACGAGCAGTACTTC
CAISGGTTYEQYF
>TRBD2|TRBJ2-7|TRBV28|NA
TGTGCCAGCAGTCCCCAACTAGCGGGATTTTACGAGCAGTACTTC
CASSPQLAGFYEQYF
>TRBD1|TRBJ1-1|TRBV5-4|NA
TGTGCCAGCAGCCGGGACAGGGGCACTGAAGCTTTCTTT
CASSRDRGTEAFF
>TRBD2|TRBJ2-7|TRBV7-9|NA
TGTGCCAGCAGCGCCCCATACGCAGCGGGGGCGACCTACGAGCAGTACTTC
CASSAPYAAGATYEQYF
>NA|TRBJ1-1|TRBV11-2|NA
TGTGCCAGCAGCCCTTTTTCCGGTCAGGGATTAACTGAAGCTTTCTTT
CASSPFSGQGLTEAFF
>TRBD2|TRBJ2-7|TRBV11-2|NA
TGTGCCAGCAGCTTAGTGACTAGCTCCTCCTACGAGCAGTACTTC
CASSLVTSSSYEQYF
>TRBD2|TRBJ2-2|TRBV5-1|NA
TGCGCCAGCAGTTTGCTAGCGGGAGGGTATCACGGGGAGCTGTTTTTT
CASSLLAGGYHGELFF
>NA|TRBJ2-2|TRBV7-8|NA
TGTGCCAGCAGCTCAACTAGCTCGACTAACACCGGGGAGCTGTTTTTT
CASSSTSSTNTGELFF
>TRBD2|TRBJ2-7|TRBV11-3|NA
TGTGCCAGCAGCTTTAGTAGCGGGAGCTACGAGCAGTACTTC
CASSFSSGSYEQYF
>NA|TRBJ2-1|TRBV7-3|once
TGTGCCAGCAGCCCCCGATCCGGGATTACCCGCAATGAGCAGTTCTTC
CASSPRSGITRNEQFF
>NA|TRBJ2-2|TRBV24-1|NA
TGTGCCACCAGTGATTTGCGTGGAACAGGACCGACCGGCACCGGGGAGCTGTTTTTT
CATSDLRGTGPTGTGELFF
>NA|TRBJ1-1|TRBV5-4|NA
TGTGCCAGCAGCTTGGCGGGGGGTTCGTACCCTGAAGCTTTCTTT
CASSLAGGSYPEAFF
>NA|TRBJ1-3|TRBV29-1|NA
TGCAGCGCCGGCCACTCTGGAAACACCATATATTTT
CSAGHSGNTIYF
>NA|TRBJ2-2|TRBV12-2|few
TGTGCAAGTCGCTTAGGCCGGGACAGGGACACCGGGGAGCTGTTTTTT
CASRLGRDRDTGELFF
>TRBD1|TRBJ1-2|TRBV2|NA
TGTGCCAGCAGTGAGAAGGACAGGGATGGTGGCTACACCTTC
CASSEKDRDGGYTF
>TRBD2|TRBJ2-1|TRBV2|many
TGTGCCAGCGGAACCGGACTAGCGGACGACTACAATGAGCAGTTCTTC
CASGTGLADDYNEQFF
>NA|TRBJ2-7|TRBV6-1|few
TGTGCCAGCAGTGAACTTGACGAGCAGTACTTC
CASSELDEQYF
>NA|TRBJ2-1|TRBV9|NA
TGTGCCAGCACCTTTTCAAGGGGGGGGCCCTACAATGAGCAGTTCTTC
CASTFSRGGPYNEQFF
>NA|TRBJ2-1|TRBV4-2|NA
TGTGCCAGCAGCCAAGAGCGAGCGAGCTCCTACAATGAGCAGTTCTTC
CASSQERASSYNEQFF
>TRBD2|TRBJ2-1|TRBV5-1|NA
TGCGCCAGCAGCTTGGGGGTAGCGGGAGGGGGCTCCTACAATGAGCAGTTCTTC
CASSLGVAGGGSYNEQFF
>TRBD1|TRBJ1-2|TRBV9|NA
TGTGCCAGCAGCGTAGGGGACAGGGAGGGTGGCTACACCTTC
CASSVGDREGGYTF
>TRBD2|TRBJ2-4|TRBV5-5|NA
TGTGCCAGCAGCTTGGATCTAGCGGGGGTTCTCTTTTCCAAAAACATTCAGTACTTC
CASSLDLAGVLFSKNIQYF
>NA|TRBJ2-3|TRBV10-1|once
TGCGCCAGCAGTGAGTCCCCAAGCACAGATACGCAGTATTTT
CASSESPSTDTQYF
>TRBD1|TRBJ2-1|TRBV6-5|NA
TGTGCCAGTTGGGACAGGGTAAAGAATGAGCAGTTCTTC
CASWDRVKNEQFF
>TRBD1|TRBJ1-4|TRBV19|NA
TGTGCCAGCTCCGACAGGGTGGATGAAAAACTGTTTTTT
CASSDRVDEKLFF
>TRBD2|TRBJ2-3|TRBV19|once
TGTGCCTGCTCCCGGGGAGGGAGGGAAGCAGATACGCAGTATTTT
CACSRGGREADTQYF
>NA|TRBJ2-1|TRBV9|NA
TGTGCCAGCAGCGTAGCGATCCCGGGGGGCGAGCAGTTCTTC
CASSVAIPGGEQFF
>NA|TRBJ2-7|TRBV7-2|NA
TGTGCCAGCAGCTTTGTTCAGGGATCCTACGAGCAGTACTTC
CASSFVQGSYEQYF
>NA|TRBJ2-5|TRBV12-1|few
TGTGCCAGCAGCTTTGTGGCTAGTCGAAAGACCCAGTACTTC
CASSFVASRKTQYF
>NA|TRBJ1-1|TRBV2|NA
TGTGCCAGCAGTGAAAGGGGCGGGGCGATGAACACTGAAGCTTTCTTT
CASSERGGAMNTEAFF
>TRBD1|TRBJ2-5|TRBV29-1|many
TGCAGCGTTGTAGGACAGGGGGCGGGGGAGACCCAGTACTTC
CSVVGQGAGETQYF
>NA|TRBJ2-7|TRBV30|NA
TGTGCCTGGAGTGTACGGAGGTTCGAGCAGTACTTC
CAWSVRRFEQYF
>TRBD2|TRBJ2-3|TRBV18|NA
TGTGCCAGCTCACCTCCCGGGGGGGATACGCAGTATTTT
CASSPPGGDTQYF
>TRBD2|TRBJ2-3|TRBV10-3|NA
TGTGCCATCAGTGAGCCACTAGCGGGCACGGGCACAGATACGCAGTATTTT
CAISEPLAGTGTDTQYF
>TRBD2|TRBJ2-2|TRBV5-6|NA
TGTGCCAGCAGCTTGCCCACTAGCGGGAACACCGGGGAGCTGTTTTTT
CASSLPTSGNTGELFF
>NA|TRBJ2-3|TRBV25-1|once
TGTGCCAGCAGGAGGGACACAGATACGCAGTATTTT
CASRRDTDTQYF
>TRBD1|TRBJ2-7|TRBV6-5|NA
TGTGCCAGCAGTCAACAGGGGCCCTACGAGCAGTACTTC
CASSQQGPYEQYF
>NA|TRBJ2-6|TRBV9|NA
TGTGCCAGCAGCGGGGACATTCTTCTTGGGGCCAACGTCCTGACTTTC
CASSGDILLGANVLTF
>TRBD1|TRBJ2-3|TRBV27|NA
TGTGCCAGCAGTTTACTCCAGGGGGCAGAAACAGATACGCAGTATTTT
CASSLLQGAETDTQYF
>NA|TRBJ1-2|TRBV30|NA
TGTGCCTGGAGTCTCTCAAGCGGGCACACCTTC
CAWSLSSGHTF
>NA|TRBJ2-7|TRBV5-4|few
TGTGCCAGCAGCTTGACTGTCCGGGGAGACTACGAGCAGTACTTC
CASSLTVRGDYEQYF
>TRBD2|TRBJ2-7|TRBV27|few
TGTGCCAGCAGTCCTTTGGCGGGAGGGCCGATTCCCTACGAGCAGTACTTC
CASSPLAGGPIPYEQYF
>TRBD1|TRBJ1-1|TRBV4-1|NA
TGCGCCAGCAGCCCACTATCCGGGACAGGGCACACTGAAGCTTTCTTT
CASSPLSGTGHTEAFF